Listed here are 28 T cell receptor beta chains from one sample, sequenced in a study of OX40 agonist ivuxolimab in advanced cancers. TCRdb's table, derived via immunoSEQ multiplex PCR, lists solely in-frame clones and lacks some. The top ten hold 6.5% to 8% of the sample, which has 35,000 to 40,000 clones, around 82% seen once. The sequences come from CD4+ or CD8+ T cells sorted from blood, collected in a trial of the OX40 agonist ivuxolimab. The source is an adult with an advanced solid tumor such as melanoma, head and neck, liver or kidney cancer.

This chain links TRBV2 with TRBJ1-1; no firm D call. V lost 2 bases to trimming and J lost 0 bases, with 13 bases between them. Germline loops: CDR1 SNHLY, CDR2 FYNNEI. The CDR3 length is 16 residues. The CDR3 spells CASSESPQTLNTEAFF. The CDR3 bases are TGTGCCAGCAGTGAATCCCCCCAGACTTTGAACACTGAAGCTTTCTTT.

The rearrangement uses TRBV27 and TRBJ1-5; 7 bases are shared with TRBD1. V lost 6 bases and J lost 7; bases outside the gene matches: 12. CDR1 and CDR2 from the germline V gene are MNHEY and SMNVEV (reference sequence). This CDR3 spans 15 amino acids. The CDR3 DNA is TGTGCCAGCAGAAGAGGGACAGAGGGCCGACAGCCCCAGCATTTT. It codes for CASRRGTEGRQPQHF.

The genes are TRBV27 and TRBJ2-1, with a tentative D call TRBD2 (6 bases). Germline values: CDR1 MNHEY, CDR2 SMNVEV (reference sequence). The CDR3 covers 17 residues. Trimming removed 4 bases from V and 5 bases from J, with 21 bases in between. CDR3 amino acids: CASSYRGWSSRDNEQFF. Written as DNA, the CDR3 is TGTGCCAGCAGTTATCGGGGGTGGTCCTCGAGGGACAATGAGCAGTTCTTC.

This clone was seen a handful of times. The genes are TRBV11-2 and TRBJ2-1; D is uncertain. V was shortened by 0 bases and J by 5 bases, with 8 bases between the two germline ends. This CDR3 is built from 14 residues. Germline V gene data show CDR1 as SGHAT and CDR2 as FQNNGV. The CDR3 sequence: CASSLEVMNNEQFF. In DNA form, the CDR3 reads TGTGCCAGCAGCTTAGAAGTCATGAACAATGAGCAGTTCTTC.

The V call is TRBV27, the J call TRBJ1-2; D unclear. V lost 0 bases and J lost 12, with 14 bases in between. This CDR3 is 13 amino acids long. The V gene's germline CDR1 is MNHEY and CDR2 SMNVEV (reference sequence). The CDR3 reads CASSLSIDTVNTF. DNA of the CDR3: TGTGCCAGCAGTTTATCGATCGATACAGTCAACACCTTC.

This chain links TRBV2 with TRBJ2-1; TRBD2 agrees at 7 bases. The germline V gene has CDR1 SNHLY and CDR2 FYNNEI. Trimming cost V 5 bases and J 8 bases; bases outside gene matches: 3. The CDR3 has 12 residues. The CDR3 sequence: CASSTSVHEQFF. For the CDR3, the DNA is TGTGCCAGCAGTACTAGCGTGCATGAGCAGTTCTTC.

This clone occurred a few times. The chain recombines TRBV15 with TRBJ2-7, with TRBD1 matching over 9 bases. The V gene's germline CDR1 is LNHNV and CDR2 YYDKDF (reference sequence). The CDR3 loop spans 14 amino acids. Losses at the gene ends were 3 bases for V and 2 bases for J; bases not matched to a gene: 2. The DNA for the CDR3 is TGTGCCACCAGCAGGGACAGGGGAACCTACGAGCAGTACTTC. It codes for CATSRDRGTYEQYF.

V usage is TRBV6-5 and J usage is TRBJ2-7; D remains ambiguous. In germline, CDR1 is MNHEY, CDR2 SVGAGI. CDR3 length: 13 amino acids. V lost 0 bases and J 7 bases, leaving 10 bases between the germline ends. The CDR3 bases are TGTGCCAGCAGTTACTCGATTTGGGGAGAGCAGTACTTC. Amino acid sequence: CASSYSIWGEQYF.

The chain carries TRBV6-6 and TRBJ2-3; D unresolved. The germline V gene has CDR1 MNHNY and CDR2 SVGAGI (reference sequence). V was cut by 7 bases and J by 2 bases, with 13 bases left in between. This CDR3 is built from 14 residues. Here the CDR3 reads CASKDPGTTDTQYF. DNA of the CDR3: TGTGCCAGCAAGGATCCTGGTACCACAGATACGCAGTATTTT.

Of note for this clone: Other DNA sequences in this sample translate to the same CDR3. V and J are TRBV19 and TRBJ2-7; TRBD2 agrees at 10 bases. The CDR3 covers 15 residues. The V gene end was trimmed by 3 bases and the J gene end by 3 bases; junction bases not matched to a gene: 5. CDR1 and CDR2 (germline): LNHDA, SQIVND (reference sequence). The CDR3 DNA reads TGTGCCAGTAGTATTAGGACTAGCGGACTCTACGAGCAGTACTTC. This encodes CASSIRTSGLYEQYF.

The chain has TRBV5-1 and TRBJ2-7; D is uncertain. Per germline, CDR1 SGHRS and CDR2 YFSETQ. There are 14 residues in the CDR3. Trimming cost V 4 bases and J 9 bases, with 20 bases left between them. The CDR3 coding sequence is TGCGCCAGCAGCGCGTCGGGTAGGCTCGGCCTGCAGTACTTC. Translated: CASSASGRLGLQYF.

The chain carries TRBV2 and TRBJ2-5; 7 nucleotides match TRBD1. The CDR3 covers 13 residues. J gave up 4 bases and V 2 bases, and 1 base lay outside the gene matches. Germline CDR1 reads SNHLY; CDR2 reads FYNNEI. The CDR3 sequence is CASSENRGETQYF. Written as DNA, the CDR3 is TGTGCCAGCAGTGAAAACAGGGGAGAGACCCAGTACTTC. The whole variable domain, filled in from reference TRBV2 and TRBJ2-5, reads EPEVTQTPSHQVTQMGQEVILRCVPISNHLYFYWYRQILGQKVEFLVSFYNNEISEKSEIFDDQFSVERPDGSNFTLKIRSTKLEDSAMYFCASSENRGETQYFGPGTRLLVL.

The chain employs TRBV21-1 and TRBJ1-5; the table's D gene call, TRBD1, was not cross checked with the DNA. TRBV21-1 has pseudogene status. This CDR3 has 16 residues. CDR3 DNA sequence: TGTGCCAGCAGCAAAGACGGGACATCGGAAGGGCAGCCCCAGCATTTT. This codes for CASSKDGTSEGQPQHF.

This chain joins TRBV27 and TRBJ2-1, with 8 nucleotides matching TRBD1. This CDR3 region has 15 residues. V lost 4 bases to trimming and J lost 2 bases; unmatched junction nucleotides: 4. Germline V CDR1 and CDR2: MNHEY, SMNVEV (reference sequence). The CDR3 here is CASSSPGGAYNEQFF. The CDR3 DNA reads as TGTGCCAGCAGTTCTCCAGGGGGCGCCTACAATGAGCAGTTCTTC.

This rearrangement joins TRBV19 to TRBJ2-7; the match to TRBD2 covers 10 bases. Germline V gene sequence: CDR1 LNHDA, CDR2 SQIVND (reference sequence). The V gene end was trimmed by 1 base and the J gene end by 2 bases; junction bases not matched to a gene: 2. The CDR3 runs 15 residues. The CDR3 DNA is TGTGCCAGTAGTATAGTTGGGACTAGCGCCTACGAGCAGTACTTC. Its protein is CASSIVGTSAYEQYF. Filled out from reference TRBV19 and TRBJ2-7, the complete variable domain reads DGGITQSPKYLFRKEGQNVTLSCEQNLNHDAMYWYRQDPGQGLRLIYYSQIVNDFQKGDIAEGYSVSREKKESFPLTVTSAQKNPTAFYLCASSIVGTSAYEQYFGPGTRLTVT.

This sequence joins TRBV11-2 and TRBJ1-5; D remains ambiguous. V lost 5 bases to trimming and J lost 1 base, with 6 bases between them. This CDR3 region has 13 residues. The germline CDR1 and CDR2 sequences are SGHAT and FQNNGV. The CDR3 coding sequence is TGTGCCAGCAGCCCGGAAAGCAATCAGCCCCAGCATTTT. Its translation is CASSPESNQPQHF.

V usage is TRBV9 and J usage is TRBJ2-1; 10 bases are shared with TRBD2. Germline-derived CDR1 and CDR2 are SGDLS and YYNGEE. V was clipped by 3 bases and J by 7 bases; unmatched bases: 10. The CDR3 sequence is 16 residues long. The CDR3 reads CASSGELAGVRNEQFF. The CDR3 DNA follows: TGTGCCAGCAGCGGGGAGCTAGCGGGAGTTAGAAATGAGCAGTTCTTC.

The chain couples TRBV7-9 to TRBJ2-2, with no clear D. Trimming pared 0 bases from V and 1 base from J, leaving 6 bases between. The CDR3 sequence is 15 residues long. CDR1 is SEHNR, CDR2 FQNEAQ, per germline (reference sequence). The CDR3 DNA reads TGTGCCAGCAGCTTAGCGTGGCGGAACACCGGGGAGCTGTTTTTT. Its protein product is CASSLAWRNTGELFF. Filled out from reference TRBV7-9 and TRBJ2-2, the complete variable domain reads DTGVSQNPRHKITKRGQNVTFRCDPISEHNRLYWYRQTLGQGPEFLTYFQNEAQLEKSRLLSDRFSAERPKGSFSTLEIQRTEQGDSAMYLCASSLAWRNTGELFFGEGSRLTVL.

This clone showed up just a few times. The chain recombines TRBV5-1 with TRBJ1-1; D remains unclear. V gave up 1 base and J gave up 2 bases, with 9 bases separating them. CDR3 size: 14 residues. Looked up from germline, CDR1 is SGHRS and CDR2 is YFSETQ. The CDR3 region is CASSLLSQNTEAFF. CDR3 nucleotide sequence: TGCGCCAGCAGCTTGTTATCTCAAAACACTGAAGCTTTCTTT.

This chain joins TRBV4-2 and TRBJ1-2; 7 bases map to TRBD1. Trimming cost V 0 bases and J 8 bases; bases outside gene matches: 6. The CDR3 extends over 14 amino acids. Germline lookup yields CDR1 LGHNA and CDR2 YNFKEQ. This CDR3 is CASSQDRGSGGYTF. CDR3 DNA sequence: TGTGCCAGCAGCCAAGACAGGGGGTCAGGAGGCTACACCTTC.

The chain employs TRBV5-6 and TRBJ1-1; D ambiguous. This CDR3 spans 13 amino acids. V was pared by 4 bases and J by 1 base, with 8 bases between. In germline, CDR1 is SGHDT, CDR2 YYEEEE. CDR3 sequence: CASSTLENTEAFF. The CDR3 DNA follows: TGTGCCAGCAGCACCCTGGAGAACACTGAAGCTTTCTTT.

The gene calls are TRBV27 and TRBJ2-1; TRBD2 matches 12 bases. The germline gives CDR1 MNHEY, CDR2 SMNVEV (reference sequence). The CDR3 consists of 14 residues. Trimming removed 3 bases from V and 7 bases from J; junction bases left unmatched: 1. The CDR3 here is CASSFGLAGNEQFF. The CDR3 bases are TGTGCCAGCAGTTTTGGACTAGCGGGAAATGAGCAGTTCTTC.

V and J are TRBV18 and TRBJ1-4, with no clear D. CDR3 size: 12 residues. Germline loops: CDR1 KGHSH, CDR2 LQKENI. Trimming cost V 5 bases and J 0 bases, with 1 base left between them. CDR3 sequence reads: CASSATNEKLFF. In DNA form, the CDR3 reads TGTGCCAGCTCAGCAACTAATGAAAAACTGTTTTTT.

This sequence joins TRBV10-2 and TRBJ1-1; D call uncertain. Trimming cost V 10 bases and J 8 bases, with 23 bases left between them. This CDR3 has 14 amino acids. Germline lookup yields CDR1 WSHSY and CDR2 SAAADI. The CDR3 protein is CATLIYPREEEAFF. DNA for the CDR3: TGCGCCACCCTTATCTACCCCCGAGAAGAGGAAGCTTTCTTT.

The V call is TRBV10-3, the J call TRBJ1-1; D possibly corresponds to TRBD1 (6 bases). The V gene lost 3 bases and the J gene lost 1 base, with 12 bases spanning the gap. In germline, CDR1 is ENHRY, CDR2 SYGVKD. The CDR3 contains 15 residues. This CDR3 reads CAISEGGPKNTEAFF. CDR3 nucleotides: TGTGCCATCAGTGAAGGGGGACCGAAGAACACTGAAGCTTTCTTT.

V and J are TRBV4-1 and TRBJ2-5; D is ambiguous. The J call may be in error: the DNA end matches TRBJ2-7 better. This CDR3 comprises 17 residues. The germline V gene encodes CDR1 MGHRA and CDR2 YSYEKL. The CDR3 bases are TGCGCCAGCAGCCAAGATAGGCAGGTGGCGGAAAACTACGAGCAGTACTTC. Translated, it gives CASSQDRQVAENYEQYF.

The chain combines TRBV10-3 with TRBJ2-1, with TRBD2 identical over 7 bases. The length of the CDR3 is 15 residues. The J segment lost 9 bases and the V segment lost 0 bases, leaving 8 bases of the junction unmatched. Germline values: CDR1 ENHRY, CDR2 SYGVKD. The CDR3 loop is CAISESGRERVEQFF. The CDR3 nucleotides read TGTGCCATCAGTGAGTCAGGGCGGGAGAGGGTTGAGCAGTTCTTC.

V is TRBV7-6 and J is TRBJ2-1; TRBD2 aligns across 9 bases. V lost 1 base, J lost 9 bases, and 10 bases stayed unmatched. The CDR3 sequence is 16 residues long. The germline CDR1 and CDR2 sequences are SGHVS and FNYEAQ. CDR3 sequence (DNA): TGTGCCAGCAGCTTAGGACTAGCGGCCCCCTCGAGTGAGCAGTTCTTC. It codes for CASSLGLAAPSSEQFF. The variable domain in full, completed from reference TRBV7-6 and TRBJ2-1, reads GAGVSQSPRYKVTKRGQDVALRCDPISGHVSLYWYRQALGQGPEFLTYFNYEAQQDKSGLPNDRFSAERPEGSISTLTIQRTEQRDSAMYRCASSLGLAAPSSEQFFGPGTRLTVL.